The clone carrying this T cell receptor beta chain is labeled as medium-sized. As yet, its antigen is unknown. This CDR3 region has 16 residues. The germline V gene has CDR1 MGHRA and CDR2 YSYEKL. The V and J ends lost 4 bases and 6 bases, in that order; junction bases with no gene match: 11. The data were taken from a study of immune evolution from preneoplasia to lung adenocarcinoma. Overall study: HLA loss of heterozygosity: roughly 6.6% AIS, under 19% MIA, about 35% ADC, none AAH.

General observations from the study: Compared with EGFR-mutant or double wild-type lesions, KRAS-mutant nodules were more clonal. From normal lung to invasive adenocarcinoma, top clone frequencies appeared to decrease.

The table came from immunoSEQ multiplex PCR; TCRdb's copy has only in-frame clones and leaves some out. The sample consists of about 14,000 clones, around 80% of them appearing once. Premalignant or tumor cells were enriched by macro-dissection after pathologic assessment. The receptor comes from a person aged 65 to 79 with lung adenocarcinoma. This chain uses TRBV4-1 with TRBJ2-3; TRBD2 matches 9 bases. Sequencing used FFPE minimally invasive lung adenocarcinoma tissue. The CDR3 sequence: CASSRIAGVKGDTQYF. In nucleotides, the CDR3 is TGCGCCAGCAGCCGTATAGCGGGGGTTAAAGGGGATACGCAGTATTTT.